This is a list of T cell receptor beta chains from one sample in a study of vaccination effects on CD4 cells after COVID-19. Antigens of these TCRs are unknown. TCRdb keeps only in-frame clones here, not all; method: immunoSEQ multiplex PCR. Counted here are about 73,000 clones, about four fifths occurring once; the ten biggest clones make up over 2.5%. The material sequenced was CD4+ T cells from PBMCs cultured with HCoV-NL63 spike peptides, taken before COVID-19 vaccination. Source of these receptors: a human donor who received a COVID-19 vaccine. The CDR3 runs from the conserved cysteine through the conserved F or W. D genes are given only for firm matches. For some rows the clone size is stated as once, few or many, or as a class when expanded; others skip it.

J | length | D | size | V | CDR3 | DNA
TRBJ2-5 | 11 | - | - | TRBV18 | CASSRQETQYF | TGTGCCAGCTCACGTCAAGAGACCCAGTACTTC
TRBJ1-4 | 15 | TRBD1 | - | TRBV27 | CASSPWTGGNEKLFF | TGTGCCAGCAGTCCATGGACAGGGGGTAATGAAAAACTGTTTTTT
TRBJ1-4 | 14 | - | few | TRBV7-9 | CASSSGSQVEKLFF | TGTGCCAGTTCGAGCGGGAGCCAGGTTGAAAAACTGTTTTTT
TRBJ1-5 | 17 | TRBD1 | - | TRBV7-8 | CASSLEWGQGAGQPQHF | TGTGCCAGCAGCTTAGAATGGGGTCAGGGGGCGGGTCAGCCCCAGCATTTT
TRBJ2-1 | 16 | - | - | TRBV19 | CASRKVGRGAYNEQFF | TGTGCCAGTAGAAAGGTTGGAAGAGGAGCTTACAATGAGCAGTTCTTC
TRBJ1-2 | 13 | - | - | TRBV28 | CASSLGGGYGYTF | TGTGCCAGCAGTTTAGGGGGGGGCTATGGCTACACCTTC
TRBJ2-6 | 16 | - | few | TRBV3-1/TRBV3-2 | CASSLGHNSGANVLTF | TGTGCCAGCAGCCTGGGACACAACTCTGGGGCCAACGTCCTGACTTTC
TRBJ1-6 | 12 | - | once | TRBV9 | CASSIGNSPLHF | TGTGCCAGCAGCATTGGTAATTCACCCCTCCACTTT
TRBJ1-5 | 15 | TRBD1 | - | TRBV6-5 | CASSSGQLGGQPQHF | TGTGCCAGCAGTTCGGGACAGTTGGGGGGACAGCCCCAGCATTTT
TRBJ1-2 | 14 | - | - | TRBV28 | CASSLTIANYGYTF | TGTGCCAGCAGTTTGACAATCGCTAACTATGGCTACACCTTC
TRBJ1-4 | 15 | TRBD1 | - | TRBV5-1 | CASSGGTGRNEKLFF | TGCGCCAGCAGCGGGGGGACAGGACGGAATGAAAAACTGTTTTTT
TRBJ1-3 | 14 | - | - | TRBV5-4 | CASSRREAGNTIYF | TGTGCCAGCAGCCGCAGGGAGGCTGGAAACACCATATATTTT
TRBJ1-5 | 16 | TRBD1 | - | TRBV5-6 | CASSFHRGYDNQPQHF | TGTGCCAGCAGCTTTCACAGGGGATATGACAATCAGCCCCAGCATTTT
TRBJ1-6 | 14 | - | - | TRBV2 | CASRPENNVSPLHF | TGTGCCAGCAGGCCCGAGAATAACGTTTCACCCCTCCACTTT
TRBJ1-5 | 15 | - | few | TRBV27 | CASSLSRLVMDPQHF | TGTGCCAGCAGTTTAAGTAGGTTGGTAATGGACCCCCAGCATTTT
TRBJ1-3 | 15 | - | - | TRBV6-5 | CASRGYRDTGNTIYF | TGTGCCAGCAGGGGCTACAGGGATACTGGAAACACCATATATTTT
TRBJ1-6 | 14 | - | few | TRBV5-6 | CASSSQRVNSPLHF | TGTGCCAGCAGCTCCCAGAGGGTTAATTCACCCCTCCACTTT
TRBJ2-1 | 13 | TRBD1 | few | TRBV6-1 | CASSDPGTGERFF | TGTGCCAGCAGTGATCCGGGCACAGGGGAACGGTTCTTC
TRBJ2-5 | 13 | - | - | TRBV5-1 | CASSLLLQETQYF | TGCGCCAGCAGCTTGTTACTGCAAGAGACCCAGTACTTC
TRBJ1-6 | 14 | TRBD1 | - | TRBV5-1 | CASSLGQGGSPLHF | TGCGCCAGCAGCTTAGGACAGGGGGGTTCACCCCTCCACTTT